A selection of T cell receptor beta chains follows, all from one sample in a study of T cell repertoires in cytomegalovirus infection. From the reads, TCRdb called clonotypes with MiXCR, one entry per CDR3 protein. Among about 360,000 distinct CDR3 sequences, over 15% were seen once, and the ten largest hold 8.5% to 10%. The sequenced sample was PBMCs. These receptor sequences come from a human donor in good health (CMV status not recorded). Some clones in this sample may be carry-over from other donors' samples. CDR3s include the opening cysteine and the closing phenylalanine or tryptophan. Fields, in order: clone size, J gene, V gene, D gene, CDR3 DNA, CDR3 protein. A D gene is named only where the DNA matches it firmly. Where a row states a size, it is once, few, many or the class of an expanded clone; other rows omit it.

few	TRBJ2-3	TRBV6-2/TRBV6-3	-	TGTGCCAGCAGTGGGGAGTTCAGCACAGATACGCAGTATTTT	CASSGEFSTDTQYF
-	TRBJ2-1	TRBV19	TRBD2	TGTGCCAGTAGTCGTAGGACTAGGGATGAGCAGTTCTTC	CASSRRTRDEQFF
many	TRBJ1-2	TRBV28	-	TGTGCCAGCAGTTCCCCCCGCACACACGGCACAGACGGGGGCGTGTATGGCTACACCTTC	CASSSPRTHGTDGGVYGYTF
few	TRBJ2-3	TRBV4-1	TRBD1	TGCGCCAGCAGCCAAAAACAGGGGAGAACGCAGTATTTT	CASSQKQGRTQYF
few	TRBJ1-3	TRBV11-3	-	TGTGCCAGCAGCTGGGGGGAAGCGACGGATTTTTCTGGAAACACCATATATTTT	CASSWGEATDFSGNTIYF
many	TRBJ2-2	TRBV7-7	TRBD1	TGTGCCAGCAGCTCGACAGGGCGGGAGCTGTTTTTT	CASSSTGRELFF
many	TRBJ1-1	TRBV12-3/TRBV12-4	-	TGTGCCAGCAGGATAGGGACGGCGAACACTGAAGCTTTCTTT	CASRIGTANTEAFF
-	TRBJ2-1	TRBV2	TRBD2	TGTGCCAGCAGAATCAGACTAGCGGGACGCTACAATGAGCAGTTCTTC	CASRIRLAGRYNEQFF
few	TRBJ2-2	TRBV24-1	-	TGTGCCACCAGTGCGGGTTTCGCCGGGGAGCTGTTTTTT	CATSAGFAGELFF
many	TRBJ2-1	TRBV10-3	TRBD2	TGTGCCATCAGTGACACTAGCGGCCCGGGGAATGAGCAGTTCTTC	CAISDTSGPGNEQFF
-	TRBJ1-1	TRBV28	TRBD1	TGTGCCAGCAGCCCCCCGGACAGGCTGAACACTGAAGCTTTCTTT	CASSPPDRLNTEAFF
many	TRBJ2-5	TRBV11-3	-	TGTGCCAGCAGCCTGGGGCGGGGCCAGGGTGAAGAGACCCAGTACTTC	CASSLGRGQGEETQYF
few	TRBJ2-1	TRBV5-1	TRBD1	TGCGCCAGCAGCTCGTTGGACAGGGGCTCCTACAATGAGCAGTTCTTC	CASSSLDRGSYNEQFF
-	TRBJ2-6	TRBV12-3/TRBV12-4	-	TGTGCCAGCAGTTTGTTGGGGCACGGGGCCAACGTCCTGACTTTC	CASSLLGHGANVLTF
-	TRBJ1-5	TRBV12-3/TRBV12-4	-	TGTGCCAGCAGTTCCCGGGACCAGGGCAATCAGCCCCAGCATTTT	CASSSRDQGNQPQHF
many	TRBJ2-7	TRBV19	-	TGTGCCAGTAGTAGTGGCAGATACGGCTACGAGCAGTACTTC	CASSSGRYGYEQYF
-	TRBJ1-2	TRBV18	-	TGTGCCAGCTCACCAGGAGTGATCTCCCCAAATGGCTACACCTTC	CASSPGVISPNGYTF
few	TRBJ2-7	TRBV6-2/TRBV6-3	-	TGTGCCAGCAGTCCTCAAGAGTGGTACGAGCAGTACTTC	CASSPQEWYEQYF
few	TRBJ1-5	TRBV20-1	-	TGCAGTGCTAGACCCTGGGGGGGGCACCAGCCCCAGCATTTT	CSARPWGGHQPQHF
many	TRBJ1-1	TRBV7-8	-	TGTGCCAGCAGCTTACGGGCCCGTGAAGGCGCTTTCTTT	CASSLRAREGAFF
-	TRBJ1-1	TRBV27	-	TGTGCCAGCAGTTCACGGTCCGCGGGGCAGGGTGAAGCTTTCTTT	CASSSRSAGQGEAFF
many	TRBJ2-7	TRBV7-2	TRBD1	TGTGCCAGCAGCCAACAGGGGGCCGACGAGCAGTACTTC	CASSQQGADEQYF
-	TRBJ1-4	TRBV20-1	-	TGCAGTGCTAGAGACTTCCGATTCCCCGGCGAGAATGAAAAACTGTTTTTT	CSARDFRFPGENEKLFF
-	TRBJ2-1	TRBV5-4	-	TGTGCCAGCAGCGTCTTTCTGAGGAGCTCCTACAATGAGCAGTTCTTC	CASSVFLRSSYNEQFF
few	TRBJ1-4	TRBV27	-	TGTGCCAGCAGTGAGCCACTTAATGAAAAACTGTTTTTT	CASSEPLNEKLFF
many	TRBJ2-7	TRBV7-2	TRBD2	TGTGCCAGCAGCTTCGCGGGCGGGGGGGCGTACGAGCAGTACTTC	CASSFAGGGAYEQYF
-	TRBJ1-4	TRBV4-2	-	TGTGCCAGCAGCCAAGTGGCTGGGAATGAAAAACTGTTTTTT	CASSQVAGNEKLFF
many	TRBJ2-5	TRBV12-3/TRBV12-4	TRBD1	TGTGCCAGCAGCGCTCCGGGACAGACTCAAGAGACCCAGTACTTC	CASSAPGQTQETQYF
many	TRBJ1-1	TRBV7-2	TRBD1	TGTGCCAGCAGCCGGGACAGGATGAACACTGAAGCTTTCTTT	CASSRDRMNTEAFF
few	TRBJ2-7	TRBV10-3	TRBD1	TGTGCCGCACACGACCCGGGACAGGGAGGCGAGCAGTACTTC	CAAHDPGQGGEQYF
few	TRBJ2-3	TRBV2	-	TGTGCCAGCAGTGAGTCGGGAATCCCAGATACGCAGTATTTT	CASSESGIPDTQYF
-	TRBJ1-2	TRBV7-9	-	TGTGCCAGCAGCTTACCAACAAACTATGGCTACAACTTC	CASSLPTNYGYNF
-	TRBJ2-2	TRBV28	TRBD1	TGTGCCAGCAGGACAGGGGCGAACACCGGGGAGCTGTTTTTT	CASRTGANTGELFF
-	TRBJ2-3	TRBV7-6	-	TGTGCCAGCAGCTTAGTTTTCATCCCGGACAGCAGCACAGATACGCAGTATTTT	CASSLVFIPDSSTDTQYF
-	TRBJ2-7	TRBV5-4	-	TGTGCCAGCAGCTCCCCCCGGGACCCGGGCAGGGAGCAGTACTTC	CASSSPRDPGREQYF
-	TRBJ2-1	TRBV20-1	-	TGCAGTGGGGAGGAGATGGGGAATTACAATGAGCAGTTCTTC	CSGEEMGNYNEQFF
-	TRBJ2-7	TRBV28	TRBD1	TGTGCCAGCGGCCGAAAACAGGGGGCGGTGGACGAGCAGTACTTC	CASGRKQGAVDEQYF
many	TRBJ2-5	TRBV7-2	-	TGTGCCAGCAATGAAGGGTGGGGAGAGACCCAGTACTTC	CASNEGWGETQYF
-	TRBJ1-2	TRBV23-1	TRBD1	TGCGCCAGCAGTCACGTTCAGGGACAGGGGAGCTACACCTTC	CASSHVQGQGSYTF
-	TRBJ2-7	TRBV6-2/TRBV6-3	TRBD1	TGTGCCAGCAGGGCGGGGACAGGGAAGATCTACGAGCAGTACTTC	CASRAGTGKIYEQYF
few	TRBJ1-6	TRBV20-1	-	TGCAGTGCTAGAGTACCAGGGAGGAATTCACCCCTCCACTTT	CSARVPGRNSPLHF
-	TRBJ1-2	TRBV5-4	-	TGTGCCAGCAGCCCCAGCAGCAGGCAATATAAGTATGGCTACACCTTC	CASSPSSRQYKYGYTF
few	TRBJ2-7	TRBV7-2	-	TGTGCCAGCAGCTTAGACAGGAACCCCTCCTACGAGCAGTACTTC	CASSLDRNPSYEQYF
many	TRBJ1-5	TRBV5-1	TRBD1	TGCGCCAGCAGCACCGGACAGGGGAATCAGCCCCAGCATTTT	CASSTGQGNQPQHF
-	TRBJ2-7	TRBV10-3	-	TGTACCATCAGTGAGTCTGAACCCTACGAGCAGTACTTC	CTISESEPYEQYF
few	TRBJ2-3	TRBV28	-	TGTGCCAGCAGTTTATCTGGGTCCCCAGATACGCAGTATTTT	CASSLSGSPDTQYF
-	TRBJ1-5	TRBV7-9	-	TGTGCCAGCAGCTTAATAGGAGGTAATCAGCCCCAGCATTTT	CASSLIGGNQPQHF
-	TRBJ2-3	TRBV15	TRBD2	TGTGCCACCGGTACTAGCGGGGGCTACCTGTTCACAGATACGCAGTATTTT	CATGTSGGYLFTDTQYF
few	TRBJ1-4	TRBV7-8	-	TGTGCCAGCAGCTTAGGAGGTTTCGAAAAACTGTTTTTT	CASSLGGFEKLFF
many	TRBJ2-1	TRBV7-2	TRBD1	TGTGCCAGCAGCTTAGAAACAGGGGACAATGAGCAGTTCTTC	CASSLETGDNEQFF
many	TRBJ2-7	TRBV7-8	-	TGTGCCAGCAGCCCGGGGCCAAGGCCCTACGAGCAGTACTTC	CASSPGPRPYEQYF
-	TRBJ1-5	TRBV7-9	-	TGTGCCAGCAGCTCCGGATATAGCAATCAGCCCCAGCATTTT	CASSSGYSNQPQHF
many	TRBJ2-7	TRBV4-1	-	TGCGCCAGCAGCCAAGATCAGCCCTTGGCGGGGAGGTCCCACGAGCAGTACTTC	CASSQDQPLAGRSHEQYF
few	TRBJ2-5	TRBV7-2	-	TGTGCCAGCAGCTTAGTATTAGAAGGGGGGACCCAGTACTTC	CASSLVLEGGTQYF
few	TRBJ2-3	TRBV2	TRBD2	TGTGCTTCCCACGGGGGACTAGACACAGATACGCAGTATTTT	CASHGGLDTDTQYF